The text below deals with one T cell receptor beta chain. Its specificity is unknown. RNA transcripts gave rise to amplified TCR beta CDR3 regions. The HTBI primer set was used in a first-round RT-PCR of the TCR CDR3. TCRdb redid the calling of the multiplex PCR reads with MiXCR, one entry per CDR3 protein. The sample lists about 380,000 distinct CDR3 sequences, about a fifth occurring once. The CDR3 spans 11 residues. With 6 bases removed from V and 5 bases from J, the gap between germline ends came to 8 bases. The germline V gene has CDR1 ENHRY and CDR2 SYGVKD. The sample is drawn from a study of T cells in Graves' hyperthyroidism and ophthalmopathy. About the study: Peripheral blood specimens were obtained at initial diagnosis, prior to any treatment.

Points from the study as a whole: Stable hyperthyroidism and ophthalmopathy were separated using 13 V-J signatures.

The rearrangement uses TRBV10-3 and TRBJ2-7; D remains unclear. This TCR was sampled from a man younger than 35 with Graves' ophthalmopathy. The sequenced material came from blood. CDR3 region: CAIRQHDEQYF. CDR3 bases: TGTGCCATCAGGCAACACGACGAGCAGTACTTC.